This T cell receptor beta chain was identified during a study of control samples from healthy donors and cancer patients. Libraries were prepared by immunoSEQ multiplex PCR; TCRdb keeps only in-frame clonotypes and omits some of them. The table has around 30,000 clones, approximately 91% seen once. The CDR3 sequence is 13 residues long. V lost 2 bases and J lost 4; bases outside the gene matches: 0. Per germline, CDR1 MRHNA and CDR2 SNTAGT. The sequence was collected from a middle-aged man with lung cancer. The material sequenced was PBMCs. The chain is built from TRBV6-4 and TRBJ1-2; 8 nucleotides line up with TRBD1. The CDR3 loop is CASSDGTGYGYTF. CDR3 DNA sequence: TGTGCCAGCAGTGACGGGACAGGCTATGGCTACACCTTC.